One and the same sample provided the 10 T cell receptor beta chains below, sequenced in a study of T-cell reconstitution after alpha-beta-depleted transplantation in children. Unique molecular identifiers were used to barcode this TCRbeta library. TCRdb fed the PCR reads into MiXCR, producing one record per CDR3 protein. Of roughly 500,000 distinct CDR3 sequences listed, 32% are singletons. The sample consisted of PBMCs from the stem cell graft donor, taken from the stem cell graft. These receptors were taken from a human donor who donated a stem cell graft to a child with aplastic anemia.

The rearrangement links TRBV7-9 to TRBJ2-7; D unclear. The CDR3 is made up of 15 amino acids. Trimming took 0 bases from V and 2 from J, leaving 11 bases between them. Germline V gene data show CDR1 as SEHNR and CDR2 as FQNEAQ (reference sequence). Written as DNA, the CDR3 is TGTGCCAGCAGCTTAGCGGCAGGCCAGGCCTACGAGCAGTACTTC. Its protein is CASSLAAGQAYEQYF.

The V call is TRBV25-1, the J call TRBJ2-5; 7 nucleotides agree with TRBD1. Germline assignment: CDR1 MGHDK and CDR2 SYGVNS. The CDR3 spans 15 residues. The J segment lost 5 bases and the V segment lost 6 bases, leaving 12 bases of the junction unmatched. The CDR3 region is CASSRIRRGLETQYF. For the CDR3, the DNA is TGTGCCAGCAGCCGGATAAGAAGGGGGCTGGAGACCCAGTACTTC.

The V gene is TRBV11-3, the J gene TRBJ2-2, with a possible D match to TRBD1 (6 bases). With 5 bases removed from V and 5 bases from J, the gap between germline ends came to 15 bases. Looked up from germline, CDR1 is SGHNT and CDR2 is YENEEA. The CDR3 length is 15 residues. CDR3 DNA sequence: TGTGCCAGCAGCCACACATCAACAGGGACCGGGGAGCTGTTTTTT. This codes for CASSHTSTGTGELFF.

The chain combines TRBV29-1 with TRBJ2-1; TRBD2 agrees at 10 bases. The J segment lost 1 base and the V segment lost 5 bases, leaving 14 bases of the junction unmatched. This CDR3 has 18 residues. From germline, CDR1 is SQVTM and CDR2 ANQGSEA. In DNA, the CDR3 is TGCAGCGTTCTGGTTCTGCCAGGACTAGCGGAATCCTACAATGAGCAGTTCTTC. Its translation: CSVLVLPGLAESYNEQFF.

The chain couples TRBV7-2 to TRBJ2-2; 14 nucleotides agree with TRBD2. Per the germline V gene, CDR1 is SGHTA and CDR2 is FQGNSA. This CDR3 comprises 17 residues. The junction had 8 bases not matched to a gene; V was cut back by 5 bases and J by 6 bases. This CDR3 reads CASSPSGLAGEAGELFF. The DNA of the CDR3 is TGTGCCAGCAGCCCTTCGGGACTAGCGGGAGAGGCCGGGGAGCTGTTTTTT.

This clonotype turned up a few times. The V call is TRBV7-6, the J call TRBJ1-3; D gene uncertain. The germline V and J ends were trimmed by 1 base and 6 bases, with 13 bases remaining between them. Germline V gives CDR1 SGHVS, CDR2 FNYEAQ. The CDR3 has 15 amino acids. The CDR3 region has the DNA TGTGCCAGCAGCTTAGAAGCGGGCGGTGAAAACACCATATATTTT. This translates into CASSLEAGGENTIYF.

V usage is TRBV5-4 and J usage is TRBJ1-2, with a weak D call TRBD1 (5 bases). Per the germline V gene, CDR1 is SGHNT and CDR2 is YYREEE (reference sequence). Trimming took off 1 base at V and 8 bases at J, with 12 bases between the two ends. The CDR3 length is 13 residues. The CDR3 nucleotides are TGTGCCAGCAGCTTGAGTGTCAGGGAAGGCTACACCTTC. This gives the protein CASSLSVREGYTF.

The chain is built from TRBV18 and TRBJ2-2; D is unclear. Looked up from germline, CDR1 is KGHSH and CDR2 is LQKENI. Trimming took off 2 bases at V and 1 base at J, with 11 bases between the two ends. This CDR3 comprises 16 residues. CDR3 bases: TGTGCCAGCTCACCAAGACGCCCGGAGAACACCGGGGAGCTGTTTTTT. Residues: CASSPRRPENTGELFF.

The chain recombines TRBV19 with TRBJ2-5, with TRBD2 identical over 14 bases. This CDR3 comprises 15 residues. Trimming cost V 3 bases and J 10 bases; bases outside gene matches: 7. Germline-derived CDR1 and CDR2 are LNHDA and SQIVND (reference sequence). CDR3 in DNA: TGTGCCAGTAGTATCTTGACTAGCGGGAGGGCGATCCAGTACTTC. This encodes CASSILTSGRAIQYF.

V and J are TRBV20-1 and TRBJ2-2; D is uncertain. V shed 5 bases and J shed 5 bases, with 21 bases lying between them. Germline CDR1 DFQATT, CDR2 SNEGSKA (reference sequence). The CDR3 is 16 amino acids. CDR3 bases: TGCAGTGCTCCTCGGCCCGGTGGTGTTGGAACCGGGGAGCTGTTTTTT. This encodes CSAPRPGGVGTGELFF.